The 28 T cell receptor beta chains listed next were all sequenced from one sample in a study of radiotherapy plus CTLA-4 blockade in lung cancer. Clones were read by immunoSEQ multiplex PCR, and TCRdb kept only the in-frame ones, dropping some. The sample shows around 100,000 clones, 81% of them seen only once. Material: peripheral blood, obtained from a patient treated with radiotherapy plus ipilimumab. The receptor set was obtained from a human donor with non-small cell lung cancer that progressed on radiotherapy plus ipilimumab. Some clones in this sample may be carry-over from other donors' samples.

This sequence joins TRBV14 and TRBJ1-2, with D perhaps TRBD1 (6 bases). The CDR3 is made up of 16 amino acids. The V and J ends lost 0 bases and 9 bases respectively, with 20 bases between them. The V gene's germline CDR1 is SGHDN and CDR2 FVKESK. The CDR3 sequence is CASSQEVAVWQGSYTF. The DNA for the CDR3 is TGTGCCAGCAGCCAAGAAGTGGCGGTTTGGCAGGGGAGCTACACCTTC.

The chain recombines TRBV6-1 with TRBJ2-2; D not certain. This CDR3 comprises 11 residues. Trimming removed 8 bases from V and 3 bases from J, with 4 bases in between. From germline, CDR1 is MNHNS and CDR2 SASEGT. The chain's CDR3 is CASHHTGELFF. The CDR3 DNA reads as TGTGCCAGCCACCACACCGGGGAGCTGTTTTTT.

The rearrangement links TRBV5-4 to TRBJ2-7; D remains ambiguous. CDR1 and CDR2 from the germline V gene are SGHNT and YYREEE (reference sequence). Deletions cut 0 bases from V and 3 bases from J, with 7 bases between. CDR3 length: 13 residues. CDR3 DNA: TGTGCCAGCAGCTTGGTTGTCTACTACGAGCAGTACTTC. Encoded protein: CASSLVVYYEQYF. Full variable domain (rest looked up from reference TRBV5-4 and TRBJ2-7): ETGVTQSPTHLIKTRGQQVTLRCSSQSGHNTVSWYQQALGQGPQFIFQYYREEENGRGNFPPRFSGLQFPNYSSELNVNALELDDSALYLCASSLVVYYEQYFGPGTRLTVT.

The chain links TRBV25-1 to TRBJ2-5, with D possibly TRBD2 on 5 matching bases. V lost 4 bases and J lost 9, with 24 bases in between. Germline values: CDR1 MGHDK, CDR2 SYGVNS. The CDR3 is 16 amino acids. The CDR3 loop reads CASSVPGSRSKVSQYF. The CDR3 DNA sequence: TGTGCCAGCAGTGTTCCGGGGTCTAGGTCTAAGGTGTCCCAGTACTTC.

This rearrangement joins TRBV10-3 to TRBJ2-7; the D gene is possibly TRBD1 (5 bases). This CDR3 has 12 residues. Trimming left V 7 bases short and J 4 bases short, with 11 bases between. Germline V gene data show CDR1 as ENHRY and CDR2 as SYGVKD. The DNA for the CDR3 is TGTGCCATCACTACCCAGGGTTACGAGCAGTACTTC. Translating gives CAITTQGYEQYF.

V and J are TRBV4-2 and TRBJ1-5; 8 bases are a match to TRBD1. The V segment lost 0 bases and the J segment 4 bases; nucleotides outside the gene matches: 8. The CDR3 sequence is 17 residues long. The germline V gene encodes CDR1 LGHNA and CDR2 YNFKEQ. CDR3 sequence reads: CASSQDHPGTGNQPQHF. The CDR3 DNA reads as TGTGCCAGCAGCCAAGATCATCCCGGGACAGGAAATCAGCCCCAGCATTTT.

The genes are TRBV15 and TRBJ1-3; D may be TRBD1 (5 bases). The assigned J gene may be wrong: the sequence end matches TRBJ2-2 better. The CDR3 consists of 17 residues. Per germline, CDR1 LNHNV and CDR2 YYDKDF (reference sequence). The CDR3 protein is CATSSGHLTENTGELFF. The CDR3 DNA is TGTGCCACCAGCAGTGGACACCTGACAGAGAACACCGGGGAGCTGTTTTTT.

V is TRBV10-3 and J is TRBJ1-2; D call uncertain. The CDR3 totals 17 residues. The germline gives CDR1 ENHRY, CDR2 SYGVKD. Trimming left V 3 bases short and J 2 bases short, with 19 bases between. CDR3 region: CAISESTPVGTNYGYTF. CDR3 sequence (DNA): TGTGCCATCAGTGAATCCACCCCTGTAGGCACAAACTATGGCTACACCTTC.

J is TRBJ2-1 and V is TRBV5-1; D is possibly TRBD2 (6 bases). In germline, CDR1 is SGHRS, CDR2 YFSETQ. The CDR3 length is 14 residues. The V gene lost 5 bases and the J gene lost 5 bases, with 14 bases spanning the gap. CDR3 nucleotide sequence: TGCGCCAGCAGTGTGACTAGAGTAGACAATGAGCAGTTCTTC. Its protein product is CASSVTRVDNEQFF.

The chain links TRBV7-2 to TRBJ1-2; 8 bases are a match to TRBD1. Germline V gene data show CDR1 as SGHTA and CDR2 as FQGNSA. Trimming took 3 bases from V and 4 from J; bases not matched to a gene: 7. This CDR3 has 15 amino acids. The CDR3 reads CASSFSLTGGYGYTF. In DNA, the CDR3 is TGTGCCAGCAGCTTTAGCCTCACAGGGGGCTATGGCTACACCTTC.

The rearrangement uses TRBV4-2 and TRBJ2-1; TRBD2 matches 8 bases. There are 18 residues in the CDR3. The germline gives CDR1 LGHNA, CDR2 YNFKEQ. V dropped 1 base and J dropped 6; count of bases not matched to a gene: 14. The CDR3 protein is CASSQARGGNLGPNEQFF. The CDR3 bases are TGTGCCAGCAGCCAAGCCCGGGGGGGAAACCTCGGCCCCAATGAGCAGTTCTTC.

CDR3 in DNA: TGTGCCAGCAGCTTTGCGGAGTTGGGCGAGCAGTACTTC. Translation gives CASSFAELGEQYF. The chain has TRBV7-9 and TRBJ2-7, with D hard to call. V dropped 3 bases and J dropped 6 bases, with 12 bases sitting between them. Germline CDR1 is SEHNR and CDR2 is FQNEAQ (reference sequence). The CDR3 runs to 13 residues.

The CDR3 bases are TGTGCCAGTAGTATATGGGGAGAGCAGCCCCAGCATTTT. This encodes CASSIWGEQPQHF. The chain joins TRBV19 to TRBJ1-5, with D hard to call. Germline values: CDR1 LNHDA, CDR2 SQIVND (reference sequence). V shed 2 bases and J shed 7 bases, with 9 bases lying between them. The CDR3 loop spans 13 amino acids.

The chain combines TRBV7-2 with TRBJ1-2; 8 bases are shared with TRBD1. V lost 5 bases and J lost 4; bases outside the gene matches: 3. CDR1 is SGHTA and CDR2 is FQGNSA in the germline V gene. CDR3 length: 13 amino acids. The CDR3 region is CASSPGQGYGYTF. The CDR3 coding sequence is TGTGCCAGCAGCCCCGGACAGGGCTATGGCTACACCTTC. The full variable domain, with the rest looked up from reference TRBV7-2 and TRBJ1-2, is GAGVSQSPSNKVTEKGKDVELRCDPISGHTALYWYRQSLGQGLEFLIYFQGNSAPDKSGLPSDRFSAERTGGSVSTLTIQRTQQEDSAVYLCASSPGQGYGYTFGSGTRLTVV.

The chain links TRBV7-3 to TRBJ2-7, with TRBD2 matching 12 bases. The junction had 5 bases not matched to a gene; V was cut back by 3 bases and J by 2 bases. The CDR3 runs 16 residues. Germline CDR1 and CDR2: SGHTA and FQGTGA. The CDR3 is CASSLSLAGGPYEQYF. CDR3 sequence (DNA): TGTGCCAGCAGCTTGAGCCTAGCGGGGGGGCCCTACGAGCAGTACTTC.

The V and J genes are TRBV7-8 and TRBJ1-5; D not resolved. CDR3 length: 14 amino acids. Trimming cost V 1 base and J 6 bases, with 10 bases left between them. Germline CDR1 SGHVS, CDR2 FQNEAQ. CDR3 region: CASSLGGFGQPQHF. CDR3 nucleotides: TGTGCCAGCAGCTTAGGGGGTTTCGGTCAGCCCCAGCATTTT. Drawing the rest from reference TRBV7-8 and TRBJ1-5, the complete variable domain is GAGVSQSPRYKVAKRGQDVALRCDPISGHVSLFWYQQALGQGPEFLTYFQNEAQLDKSGLPSDRFFAERPEGSVSTLKIQRTQQEDSAVYLCASSLGGFGQPQHFGDGTRLSIL.

The chain recombines TRBV5-1 with TRBJ2-7, with 7 bases that match TRBD1. The CDR3 extends over 13 amino acids. After removal of 0 bases from V and 5 bases from J, the junction contained 2 bases not matched to a gene. The V gene's germline CDR1 is SGHRS and CDR2 YFSETQ. Here the CDR3 reads CASSLEGGHEQYF. The CDR3 coding sequence is TGCGCCAGCAGCTTGGAAGGGGGCCACGAGCAGTACTTC.

The rearrangement joins TRBV29-1 to TRBJ2-2; possibly TRBD1 or TRBD2 for D (6 bases each). V lost 7 bases to trimming and J lost 4 bases, with 19 bases between them. This CDR3 has 15 residues. The germline CDR1 and CDR2 sequences are SQVTM and ANQGSEA. The CDR3 sequence is CSGLIGGGPTGELFF. The CDR3 DNA reads as TGCAGCGGCCTGATTGGAGGGGGACCCACCGGGGAGCTGTTTTTT.

As concerns this clone: A read error may produce the germline difference seen at one junction end. This chain uses TRBV5-1 with TRBJ1-2; 9 bases map to TRBD1. The CDR3 length is 15 residues. CDR1 is SGHRS and CDR2 is YFSETQ in the germline V gene. For the CDR3, the DNA is TGCGCCAGCAGCCTAGGGACAGGGAGTAACGATGGCTACACCTTC. It yields the protein CASSLGTGSNDGYTF.

This sequence joins TRBV7-8 and TRBJ1-2; 7 nucleotides agree with TRBD1. The J segment lost 8 bases and the V segment lost 2 bases, leaving 11 bases of the junction unmatched. CDR1 is SGHVS and CDR2 is FQNEAQ in the germline V gene. The CDR3 has 15 residues. The CDR3 coding sequence is TGTGCCAGCAGCTTATCAGGGGGTGGGTTGTTGGGCTACACCTTC. Its translation: CASSLSGGGLLGYTF.

The genes are TRBV18 and TRBJ1-5, with a possible D match to TRBD1 (6 bases). Germline values: CDR1 KGHSH, CDR2 LQKENI. The CDR3 totals 15 residues. V was clipped by 3 bases and J by 4 bases, with 13 bases between them. In nucleotides, the CDR3 is TGTGCCAGCTCACCTGGGGGCGATCCTAATCAGCCCCAGCATTTT. Its translation is CASSPGGDPNQPQHF. The entire variable domain, with the rest obtained from reference TRBV18 and TRBJ1-5, is as follows: NAGVMQNPRHLVRRRGQEARLRCSPMKGHSHVYWYRQLPEEGLKFMVYLQKENIIDESGMPKERFSAEFPKEGPSILRIQQVVRGDSAAYFCASSPGGDPNQPQHFGDGTRLSIL.

This clone was seen a single time. The chain has TRBV7-2 and TRBJ2-7; 10 positions agree with TRBD1. The CDR3 consists of 18 residues. The ends lost 3 bases at V and 3 bases at J; junction bases unmatched: 14. Germline V gives CDR1 SGHTA, CDR2 FQGNSA. CDR3 nucleotide sequence: TGTGCCAGCAGCTTTCGAGACAGGGGGCGGAGAGGGGACTACGAGCAGTACTTC. Translation: CASSFRDRGRRGDYEQYF.

This clone was observed a few times. The J gene is TRBJ2-2, the V gene TRBV5-1; D may be TRBD2 (7 bases). The CDR3 contains 15 residues. Trimming took off 1 base at V and 7 bases at J, with 14 bases between the two ends. Germline loops: CDR1 SGHRS, CDR2 YFSETQ. CDR3 sequence (DNA): TGCGCCAGCAGCTTGTGGAGGGGGGGCGTCGGGGAGCTGTTTTTT. Its translation: CASSLWRGGVGELFF.

CDR3 sequence: CASSPVVGVSSGNTIYF. CDR3 nucleotides: TGTGCCAGCTCACCAGTGGTCGGGGTCTCCTCTGGAAACACCATATATTTT. The chain has TRBV18 and TRBJ1-3, with unresolved D. Trimming shortened V by 2 bases and J by 0 bases, and 14 bases separated the two germline ends. The length of the CDR3 is 17 residues. Germline V gene sequence: CDR1 KGHSH, CDR2 LQKENI.

The gene calls are TRBV29-1 and TRBJ1-1; D call uncertain. The CDR3 has 11 residues. Germline values: CDR1 SQVTM, CDR2 ANQGSEA. The V and J ends lost 4 bases and 8 bases respectively, with 11 bases between them. The CDR3 region is CSVGWAEEAFF. The CDR3 DNA follows: TGCAGCGTTGGATGGGCAGAAGAAGCTTTCTTT.

The V and J genes are TRBV7-9 and TRBJ1-2; 7 nucleotides line up with TRBD1. The CDR3 contains 15 residues. The junction had 12 bases not matched to a gene; V was cut back by 5 bases and J by 6 bases. The germline CDR1 and CDR2 sequences are SEHNR and FQNEAQ (reference sequence). This CDR3 reads CASSGTKTGVDGYTF. The CDR3 bases are TGTGCCAGCAGCGGAACCAAAACAGGGGTCGATGGCTACACCTTC.

J is TRBJ1-6 and V is TRBV30; a weak D match, TRBD1 (5 bases). The CDR3 is made up of 17 amino acids. Germline CDR1 and CDR2: GTSNPN and SVGIG (reference sequence). V was shortened by 3 bases and J by 0 bases, with 15 bases between the two germline ends. The CDR3 reads CAWSVGGADSYNSPLHF. CDR3 nucleotides: TGTGCCTGGAGCGTAGGCGGGGCAGACTCCTATAATTCACCCCTCCACTTT.

V gene TRBV7-2 combines with J gene TRBJ1-1, with D unresolved. This CDR3 spans 13 amino acids. Germline CDR1 is SGHTA and CDR2 is FQGNSA. Trimming stripped 6 bases from V and 1 base from J, with 9 bases between. The CDR3 loop reads CASRIGGNTEAFF. The CDR3 DNA reads as TGTGCCAGCAGAATCGGAGGGAACACTGAAGCTTTCTTT.